The rows below give T cell receptor beta chains drawn from one sample of a study of T-cell memory formation after mild COVID-19. TCRdb reprocessed the 5' RACE reads with MiXCR, giving one entry per CDR3 protein. The sample has more than 75,000 distinct CDR3 sequences, about 15% seen once. The sequenced sample was PBMCs or a T cell subset sorted from them (not recorded which). These receptors came from an adult woman who had mild COVID-19 (a few samples of this study predate the infection). Cell type and time point are not known. Each CDR3 is given with its conserved first and last residue. A D gene is named only where the DNA matches it firmly. The size entry is marked missing in some rows and otherwise reads once, few, many or a size class.

J: TRBJ2-3; D: TRBD2; V: TRBV11-3; size: few; DNA: TGTGCCAGCAGTTTCCGGACTAGCGGGAGGTTCGGCACAGATACGCAGTATTTT; CDR3: CASSFRTSGRFGTDTQYF
J: TRBJ2-3; D: TRBD2; V: TRBV9; size: -; DNA: TGTGCCAGCAGCGCTGGACTAGCGGGGGGCACAGATACGCAGTATTTT; CDR3: CASSAGLAGGTDTQYF
J: TRBJ2-3; D: -; V: TRBV5-1; size: -; DNA: TGCGCCAGCAGCTTGAGTCAGGGGACCACAGATACGCAGTATTTT; CDR3: CASSLSQGTTDTQYF
J: TRBJ2-1; D: -; V: TRBV7-9; size: -; DNA: TGTGCCAGCAGCACTAAACTGGGGTACAATGAGCAGTTCTTC; CDR3: CASSTKLGYNEQFF
J: TRBJ2-7; D: -; V: TRBV7-9; size: few; DNA: TGTGCCAGCAGTAGCCAATCTACGGGGGAGCAGTACTTC; CDR3: CASSSQSTGEQYF
J: TRBJ1-1; D: -; V: TRBV24-1; size: few; DNA: TGTGCCACCAGTGACACAGACAAGAACACTGAAGCTTTCTTT; CDR3: CATSDTDKNTEAFF
J: TRBJ2-1; D: -; V: TRBV9; size: -; DNA: TGTGCCAGCAGCCCACGGGATGAGCAGTTCTTC; CDR3: CASSPRDEQFF
J: TRBJ2-7; D: TRBD1; V: TRBV20-1; size: many; DNA: TGCAGTGCTCGAAACAGGGGCTCCTACGAGCAGTACTTC; CDR3: CSARNRGSYEQYF
J: TRBJ1-4; D: TRBD1; V: TRBV6-1; size: -; DNA: TGTGCCAGCACCCAAGAGACAGGGACGGGGGGTGAAAAACTGTTTTTT; CDR3: CASTQETGTGGEKLFF
J: TRBJ1-5; D: -; V: TRBV4-3; size: many; DNA: TGCGCCAGCAGCCAAGGCAGCAATCAGCCCCAGCATTTT; CDR3: CASSQGSNQPQHF
J: TRBJ2-7; D: -; V: TRBV10-3; size: few; DNA: TGTGCCATCAGTGAGTCGAAAGGCAGGCTGTACGAGCAGTACTTC; CDR3: CAISESKGRLYEQYF
J: TRBJ2-5; D: TRBD2; V: TRBV29-1; size: -; DNA: TGCAGCGTTGACCTAGCGGGTATCCAAGAGACCCAGTACTTC; CDR3: CSVDLAGIQETQYF
J: TRBJ2-7; D: TRBD2; V: TRBV5-4; size: few; DNA: TGTGCCAGCAGCCCGACTAGCGGGGAGTACTACGAGCAGTACTTC; CDR3: CASSPTSGEYYEQYF